This TCR beta chain was found in a study of vaccination and CD4 T cells after COVID-19. Treatment denoted: approximately 11-day PBMC culture with coronavirus spike peptide pools or control peptides (ViraFEST assay). Before the COVID-19 pandemic (2011-2018), CD4+ T cells were obtained from the unexposed donor. T cells were expanded with peptide pools, and expanded clonotypes were identified by TCR sequencing. Germline lookup yields CDR1 DFQATT and CDR2 SNEGSKA (reference sequence). The CDR3 totals 14 residues. The germline V and J ends were trimmed by 1 base and 7 bases, with 13 bases remaining between them. Cultured CD4+ T cell DNA underwent sequencing with the Oncomine TCR Beta short-read assay. Genomic DNA from cultured CD4+ T cells was extracted. TCRdb re-derived calls from the PCR reads in MiXCR, one entry per CDR3 protein. The data hold 9,000 to 13,000 distinct CDR3 sequences, with 29% observed a single time.

Comments on this clonotype: The antigen is not known.

The J gene is TRBJ1-4, the V gene TRBV20-1; no definite D call. This TCR was sampled from a human donor in good health. Sequenced: CD4+ T cells from blood, cultured in vitro. The DNA for the CDR3 is TGCAGTGCTAGAGTACCGGGGAGGGCTGAAAAACTGTTTTTT. Amino acids: CSARVPGRAEKLFF.